Detailed here is one TCR beta chain. No antigen is known for it. TCRdb analysed the reads with MiXCR anew, one entry per CDR3 protein. The sample lists about 740,000 distinct CDR3 sequences; approximately 34% were seen once. This entry comes from a study of T cell repertoires in cytomegalovirus infection. Study summary: CMV infection and matching HLA type were both indicated by public TCR beta signatures.

General study findings and limits: Dominating the ex vivo response were TCR beta clonotypes that were CMV-specific and HLA-C-restricted. Summed frequency of shared TCR beta families picked out CMV carriers who also had the relevant HLA.

V lost 0 bases and J 4 bases, leaving 12 bases between the germline ends. CDR3 length: 15 amino acids. The V gene's germline CDR1 is MNHEY and CDR2 SVGAGI. This TCR came from a human donor in good health (CMV status not recorded). Some clones in this sample may be carry-over from other donors' samples. The sequenced sample was PBMCs. This chain links TRBV6-5 with TRBJ1-1, with D possibly being TRBD1 (6 bases). The CDR3 spells CASSYSLGASTEAFF. The CDR3 DNA sequence: TGTGCCAGCAGTTACTCGCTGGGGGCGTCCACTGAAGCTTTCTTT.